The entry below gives a single TCR beta chain sequence along with its context. This entry is derived from a study of blood T cell repertoires in COVID-19. The data were produced by immunoSEQ multiplex PCR, yet TCRdb's version contains in-frame clones alone and is incomplete. The sample has approximately 280,000 clones; around 88% are singletons. The V and J ends lost 4 bases and 3 bases respectively, with 9 bases between them. Germline V gene sequence: CDR1 ENHRY, CDR2 SYGVKD. The CDR3 runs to 14 residues. The rearrangement joins TRBV10-3 to TRBJ1-4; maybe TRBD1 (6 bases). Material for sequencing was PBMCs or T cells enriched from blood (not recorded which). The sequence was collected from a woman aged 40 to 50 who had recovered from COVID-19. CDR3 protein: CAISAGGSNEKLFF. DNA of the CDR3: TGTGCCATCAGTGCGGGGGGCTCTAATGAAAAACTGTTTTTT.